The T cell receptor (beta chain) described here comes from a study of technical replicates of blood from a few donors. This clone was counted a single time. Method: immunoSEQ multiplex PCR; TCRdb's copy keeps in-frame clones and lacks some. The data hold 65,000 to 80,000 clones, with around 90% observed a single time. This CDR3 is 14 amino acids long. The germline V gene has CDR1 SEHNR and CDR2 FQNEAQ (reference sequence). Trimming left V 2 bases short and J 5 bases short, with 13 bases between. Sequenced: T cells isolated from PBMCs. The V and J genes are TRBV7-9 and TRBJ2-7, with D possibly matching TRBD1 (5 bases). The receptor was derived from a human donor in good health. The CDR3 spells CASSLFRDGDEQYF. CDR3 in DNA: TGTGCCAGCAGCTTATTCAGGGATGGAGACGAGCAGTACTTC.